This T cell receptor beta chain was recovered during a study of neurological immune-mediated disorders. Findings of the study overall: Multiple sclerosis, the disease with the least TCR clonal expansion, fell below healthy controls, whereas HTLV-1-associated myelopathy showed the most. Expanded clones shared no CDR3 amino acid sequences across subjects, suggesting private repertoires in all groups.

This CDR3 is 20 amino acids long. Losses at the gene ends were 6 bases for V and 0 bases for J; bases not matched to a gene: 13. With respect to this clonotype: The antigen is undetermined.

Each sequencing run yielded over 170 million TCR-beta sequences from 15-18 subjects. Each CDR3 protein gets one entry after TCRdb re-called the 5' RACE reads with MiXCR. The sample yields more than 70,000 distinct CDR3 sequences, more than 15% seen once. The sample consisted of PBMCs. The sequence was obtained from a middle-aged woman in good health. The genes are TRBV12-3 or TRBV12-4 and TRBJ2-3; TRBD2 matches 15 bases. CDR3 sequence (DNA): TGTGCCAGCAGACAACTCCAATGGACTAGCGGGGGGGAGAGCACAGATACGCAGTATTTT. Translation gives CASRQLQWTSGGESTDTQYF.